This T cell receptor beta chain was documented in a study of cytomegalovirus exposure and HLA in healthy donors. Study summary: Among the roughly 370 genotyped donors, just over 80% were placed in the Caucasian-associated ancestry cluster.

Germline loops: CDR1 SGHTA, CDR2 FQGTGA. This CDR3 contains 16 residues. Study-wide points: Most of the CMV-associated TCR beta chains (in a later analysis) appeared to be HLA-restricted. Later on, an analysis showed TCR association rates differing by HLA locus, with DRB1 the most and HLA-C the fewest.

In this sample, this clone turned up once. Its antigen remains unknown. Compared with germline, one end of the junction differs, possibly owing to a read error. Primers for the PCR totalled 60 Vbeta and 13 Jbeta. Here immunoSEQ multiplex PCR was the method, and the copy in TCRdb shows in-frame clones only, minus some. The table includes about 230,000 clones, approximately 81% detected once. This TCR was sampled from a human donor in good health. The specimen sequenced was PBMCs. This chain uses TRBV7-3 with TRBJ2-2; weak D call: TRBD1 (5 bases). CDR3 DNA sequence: TGTTCCAGCAGCTCCCCTCGGACAACGAACACCGGGGAGCTGTTTTTT. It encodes CSSSSPRTTNTGELFF. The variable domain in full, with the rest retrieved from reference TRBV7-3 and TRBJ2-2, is GAGVSQTPSNKVTEKGKYVELRCDPISGHTALYWYRQSLGQGPEFLIYFQGTGAADDSGLPNDRFFAVRPEGSVSTLKIQRTERGDSAVYLCSSSSPRTTNTGELFFGEGSRLTVL.